The rows below give T cell receptor beta chains drawn from one sample of a study of CD8 T cells in ankylosing spondylitis. TCRdb recomputed calls from the 5' RACE reads with MiXCR, one row per CDR3 protein. The table has 35,000 or so distinct CDR3 sequences, about 6% seen once. The specimen was blood, either unsorted or a sorted T cell fraction (not recorded which). Every receptor here comes from a male donor with ankylosing spondylitis or in good health (not recorded which). CDR3s include the opening cysteine and the closing phenylalanine or tryptophan. D genes are given only for firm matches. A row's size may be missing; if present it is once, few, many or a size class.

DNA	CDR3	J	V	size	D
TGCAGTGCTGCCCGCAGTGGGGGGGCGCGTGATCAGCCCCAGCATTTT	CSAARSGGARDQPQHF	TRBJ1-5	TRBV20-1	many	NA
TGTGCCAGCAGTGGGCGGGGGGGATACAATGAGCAGTTCTTC	CASSGRGGYNEQFF	TRBJ2-1	TRBV2	many	TRBD2
TGTGCCAGCAGCTTACTCCACGGGGACTATGGCTACACCTTC	CASSLLHGDYGYTF	TRBJ1-2	TRBV7-8	many	NA
TGTGCCAGCTCACCACTGGCTGGGGCCAACGTCCTGACTTTC	CASSPLAGANVLTF	TRBJ2-6	TRBV18	many	NA
TGTGCCAGCAGCGTAGAAGGTGGCACTGAAGCTTTCTTT	CASSVEGGTEAFF	TRBJ1-1	TRBV9	many	NA
TGTGCCAGCAGTCCCCGACTGAATTCCTTCGAGCAGTACTTC	CASSPRLNSFEQYF	TRBJ2-7	TRBV12-3/TRBV12-4	many	NA
TGTGCCTGCAGTTTAGGACGGGACAGGGCAGCGAGGTACTATGGCTACACCTTC	CACSLGRDRAARYYGYTF	TRBJ1-2	TRBV12-3/TRBV12-4	few	TRBD1
TGTACCTGCAGTCTTTCCCCTGGGCCACTCTTTAGCAATCAGCCCCAGCATTTT	CTCSLSPGPLFSNQPQHF	TRBJ1-5	TRBV12-3/TRBV12-4	few	NA
TGTGCCAGCAGCCAACAGAATTCACCCCTCCACTTT	CASSQQNSPLHF	TRBJ1-6	TRBV3-1	many	NA
TGCAGTGCCCCTAAGGGTACAGGGGCCCGGGCTGAAGCTTTCTTT	CSAPKGTGARAEAFF	TRBJ1-1	TRBV20-1	many	TRBD1
TGTGCTAGTGGCCAGCAGGGGGTCACTGAAGCTTTCTTT	CASGQQGVTEAFF	TRBJ1-1	TRBV12-5	many	TRBD1
TGTGCCAGCAGGCACGTGGCCGGGGAGCTGTTTTTT	CASRHVAGELFF	TRBJ2-2	TRBV5-4	many	NA
TGCAGTGCTAGAAGCTTGCGGGAGAATTGGGAGACCCAGTACTTC	CSARSLRENWETQYF	TRBJ2-5	TRBV20-1	NA	TRBD2
TGCGCCAGCAGCTTCCGGGACGGGGAGCTGTTTTTT	CASSFRDGELFF	TRBJ2-2	TRBV5-1	many	NA
TGCGCCAGCAGCTTGAGACCAGACTACGAGCAGTACTTC	CASSLRPDYEQYF	TRBJ2-7	TRBV5-1	many	NA